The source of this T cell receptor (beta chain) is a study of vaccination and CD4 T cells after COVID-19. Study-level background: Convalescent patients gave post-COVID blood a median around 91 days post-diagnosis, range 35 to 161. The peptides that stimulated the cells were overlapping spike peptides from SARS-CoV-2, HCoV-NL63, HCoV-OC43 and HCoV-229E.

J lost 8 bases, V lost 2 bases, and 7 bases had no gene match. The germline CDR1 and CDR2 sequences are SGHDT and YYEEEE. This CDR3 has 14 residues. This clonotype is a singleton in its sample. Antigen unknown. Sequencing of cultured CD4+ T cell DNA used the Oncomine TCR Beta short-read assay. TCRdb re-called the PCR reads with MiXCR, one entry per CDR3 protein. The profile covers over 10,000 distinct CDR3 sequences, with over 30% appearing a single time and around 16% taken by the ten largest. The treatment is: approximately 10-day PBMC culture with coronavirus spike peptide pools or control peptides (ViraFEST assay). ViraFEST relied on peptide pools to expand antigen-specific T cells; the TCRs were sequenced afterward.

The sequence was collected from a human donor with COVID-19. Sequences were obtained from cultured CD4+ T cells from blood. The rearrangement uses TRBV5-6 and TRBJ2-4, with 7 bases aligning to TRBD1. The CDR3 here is CASSFGQGEYIQYF. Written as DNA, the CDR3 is TGTGCCAGCAGCTTCGGGCAGGGGGAGTACATTCAGTACTTC.